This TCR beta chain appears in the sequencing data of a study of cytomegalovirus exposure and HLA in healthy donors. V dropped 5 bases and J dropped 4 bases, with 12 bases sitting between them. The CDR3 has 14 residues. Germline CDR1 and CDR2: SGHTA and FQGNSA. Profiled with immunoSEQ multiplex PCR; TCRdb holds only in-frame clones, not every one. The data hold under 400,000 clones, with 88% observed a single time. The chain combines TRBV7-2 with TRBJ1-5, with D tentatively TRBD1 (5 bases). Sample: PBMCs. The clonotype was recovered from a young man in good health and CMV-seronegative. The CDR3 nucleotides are TGTGCCAGCAGCAAATACGCAGGGAATCAGCCCCAGCATTTT. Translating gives CASSKYAGNQPQHF.